Listed here is a single T cell receptor (beta chain). Its antigen is undetermined. The CDR3 totals 14 residues. The germline V gene has CDR1 DFQATT and CDR2 SNEGSKA (reference sequence). V lost 3 bases, J lost 7 bases, and 18 bases lay in between. PCR was performed a second time for about 6 to 12 cycles using a sample-barcoded 5' primer and a J-beta primer mix. A tag from a template-switch adaptor with 12 random nucleotides marked each cDNA molecule. MiXCR was run by TCRdb on the 5' RACE reads, yielding one entry per CDR3 protein. The sample has 1.8 million or so distinct CDR3 sequences, roughly two fifths seen once. The data derive from a study of blood T cells in healthy people across ages. General study results and limits: Investigators viewed diversity estimates from one million T cells as underestimates, the study reported.

The sequenced sample consisted of blood. This sequence joins TRBV20-1 and TRBJ2-5; D is ambiguous. This receptor was taken from a human donor in good health. The CDR3 coding sequence is TGCAGTGCTAGTCGCAGACAACCTTCAGGGACCCAGTACTTC. Encoded protein: CSASRRQPSGTQYF.